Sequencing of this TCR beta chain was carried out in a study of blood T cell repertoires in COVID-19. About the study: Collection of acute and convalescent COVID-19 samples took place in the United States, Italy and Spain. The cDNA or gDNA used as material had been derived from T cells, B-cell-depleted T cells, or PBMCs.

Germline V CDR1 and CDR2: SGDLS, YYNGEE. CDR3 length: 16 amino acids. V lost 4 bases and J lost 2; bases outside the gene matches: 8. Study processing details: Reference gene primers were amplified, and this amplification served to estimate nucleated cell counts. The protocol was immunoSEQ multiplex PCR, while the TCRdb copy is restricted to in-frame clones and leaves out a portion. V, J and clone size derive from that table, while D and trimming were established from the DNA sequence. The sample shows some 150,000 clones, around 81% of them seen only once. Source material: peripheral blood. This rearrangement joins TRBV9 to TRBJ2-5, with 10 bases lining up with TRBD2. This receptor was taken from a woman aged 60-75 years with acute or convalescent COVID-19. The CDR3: CASSPNSGRSQETQYF. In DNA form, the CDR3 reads TGTGCCAGCAGCCCCAATAGCGGGAGGTCTCAAGAGACCCAGTACTTC.